The subject of this entry is one TCR beta chain. The data were obtained in a study of blood T cell repertoires in COVID-19. Study information: Sites in the United States, Italy and Spain provided acute and convalescent COVID-19 samples. Nucleic acid was either cDNA or gDNA, and it came from T cells, B-cell-depleted T cells, or PBMCs.

The CDR3 consists of 15 residues. Germline CDR1 MDHEN, CDR2 SYDVKM. Trimming removed 3 bases from V and 6 bases from J, with 16 bases in between. As originally analysed: Counts of nucleated cells, estimated from reference gene primer amplification, were obtained. The protocol was immunoSEQ multiplex PCR, while the TCRdb copy is restricted to in-frame clones and leaves out a portion. V, J and clone size derive from that table, while D and trimming were established from the DNA sequence. Of about 270,000 clones listed, around 82% are singletons. The chain carries TRBV28 and TRBJ2-3; D may be TRBD2 (7 bases). The receptor comes from an older man with acute or convalescent COVID-19. Sequencing input: peripheral blood. The CDR3 coding sequence is TGTGCCAGCAGTTTGGTTGGGGGGGGCGAGGATACGCAGTATTTT. Encoded protein: CASSLVGGGEDTQYF.